The source of this T cell receptor beta chain is a study of blood T cell repertoires in COVID-19. V lost 4 bases and J lost 0; bases outside the gene matches: 8. The CDR3 runs to 18 residues. Per the germline V gene, CDR1 is PRHDT and CDR2 is FYEKMQ (reference sequence). The repertoire was sequenced with immunoSEQ multiplex PCR; TCRdb's copy has only in-frame clones and lacks some. The sample includes fewer than 200,000 clones, approximately 89% seen only once; the top ten take around 8%. The clonotype originates from a woman aged 55-69 years with acute or convalescent COVID-19. The material sequenced was peripheral blood. The chain is built from TRBV13 and TRBJ2-1; 11 positions agree with TRBD2. CDR3 sequence (DNA): TGTGCCAGCAGCTCCCATCGACTAGCGGGACCCTCCTACAATGAGCAGTTCTTC. Protein sequence: CASSSHRLAGPSYNEQFF.